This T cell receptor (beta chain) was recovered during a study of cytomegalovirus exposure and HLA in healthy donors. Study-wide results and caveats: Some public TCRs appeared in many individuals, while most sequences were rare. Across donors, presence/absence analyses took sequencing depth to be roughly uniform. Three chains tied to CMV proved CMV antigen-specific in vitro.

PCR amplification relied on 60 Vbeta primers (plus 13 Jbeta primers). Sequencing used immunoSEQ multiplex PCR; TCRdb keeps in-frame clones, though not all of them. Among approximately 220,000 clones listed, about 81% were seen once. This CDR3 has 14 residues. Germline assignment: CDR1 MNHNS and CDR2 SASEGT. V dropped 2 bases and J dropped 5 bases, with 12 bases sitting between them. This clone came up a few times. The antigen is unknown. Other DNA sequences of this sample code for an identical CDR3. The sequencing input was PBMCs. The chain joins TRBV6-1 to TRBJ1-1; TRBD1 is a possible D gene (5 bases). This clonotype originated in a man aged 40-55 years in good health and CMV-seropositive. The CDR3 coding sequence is TGTGCCAGCAGTGAACAGCGGGGGAGAACTGAAGCTTTCTTT. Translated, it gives CASSEQRGRTEAFF.